This T cell receptor beta chain appears in the sequencing data of a study of OX40 agonist ivuxolimab in advanced cancers. Study summary: The treatment was a fully human IgG2 OX40 agonist, ivuxolimab. Patients were infused with ivuxolimab every 2 weeks at 0.01 to 10 mg/kg.

Data came from immunoSEQ multiplex PCR; TCRdb stores just in-frame clones and leaves some out. The sample contains fewer than 100,000 clones, just over 90% of which appear only once. Per the germline V gene, CDR1 is MDHEN and CDR2 is SYDVKM. Trimming took 3 bases from V and 4 from J; bases not matched to a gene: 1. This CDR3 region has 13 residues. Sampled blood was obtained at baseline, cycle 4 day 1, and cycle 7 day 1. The TCR originated in an adult with an advanced solid tumor such as melanoma, head and neck, liver or kidney cancer. The sequenced sample was CD4+ or CD8+ T cells sorted from blood, obtained in a trial of the OX40 agonist ivuxolimab. The chain links TRBV28 to TRBJ2-7; 9 nucleotides align to TRBD1. CDR3 amino acids: CASSLGTGYEQYF. CDR3 coding DNA: TGTGCCAGCAGTTTGGGGACAGGGTACGAGCAGTACTTC.